The 28 T cell receptor beta chains presented below share a single source sample, sequenced in a study of T cell responses to AZD1222 COVID-19 vaccine. TCRdb's copy holds only in-frame clones and misses some; the assay was immunoSEQ multiplex PCR. The sample records some 100,000 clones, approximately 90% being singletons. The sequencing here drew on peripheral blood, taken 28 days after the second AZD1222 dose. These receptors were taken from an adult who received the AZD1222 COVID-19 vaccine.

This clone was observed once. The V and J genes are TRBV10-1 and TRBJ2-7; the D gene is possibly TRBD2 (6 bases). CDR1 and CDR2 from the germline V gene are WNHNN and SYGVQD (reference sequence). The CDR3 has 14 amino acids. V lost 4 bases, J lost 6 bases, and 16 bases lay in between. The chain's CDR3 is CASSGPGTPGEQYF. CDR3 coding DNA: TGCGCCAGCAGTGGCCCTGGGACTCCCGGCGAGCAGTACTTC.

CDR3 sequence: CASSIGGRNTDTQYF. CDR3 DNA: TGTGCCAGTAGTATAGGGGGCCGCAACACAGATACGCAGTATTTT. The J gene is TRBJ2-3, the V gene TRBV19; D is perhaps TRBD1 (5 bases). The V gene lost 1 base and the J gene lost 2 bases, with 10 bases spanning the gap. CDR1 is LNHDA and CDR2 is SQIVND in the germline V gene (reference sequence). CDR3 length: 15 amino acids.

V and J are TRBV5-6 and TRBJ1-4; 7 positions match TRBD1. The CDR3 is 14 amino acids. CDR1 and CDR2 (germline): SGHDT, YYEEEE. The junction had 9 bases not matched to a gene; V was cut back by 6 bases and J by 7 bases. The CDR3 reads CASKKQGSGEKLFF. In DNA form, the CDR3 reads TGTGCCAGCAAAAAACAGGGGTCAGGTGAAAAACTGTTTTTT.

This clone was recorded only once. The chain is built from TRBV27 and TRBJ2-1; 8 bases fit TRBD2. Unmatched junction bases numbered 6, after V lost 3 bases and J lost 2 bases. CDR3 length: 16 residues. CDR1 is MNHEY, CDR2 SMNVEV, per germline (reference sequence). CDR3 amino acids: CASSFGGLVTYNEQFF. In DNA, the CDR3 is TGTGCCAGCAGTTTTGGGGGACTAGTCACCTACAATGAGCAGTTCTTC.

The chain combines TRBV7-9 with TRBJ2-3, with 8 bases aligning to TRBD2. Looked up from germline, CDR1 is SEHNR and CDR2 is FQNEAQ (reference sequence). V dropped 6 bases and J dropped 2; count of bases not matched to a gene: 7. The CDR3 consists of 15 residues. The CDR3 DNA is TGTGCCAGCAGTACAACTAGCGGCTACACAGATACGCAGTATTTT. Encoded protein: CASSTTSGYTDTQYF.

The chain is built from TRBV4-1 and TRBJ1-4; possibly TRBD1 for D (5 bases). Germline CDR1 and CDR2: MGHRA and YSYEKL. This CDR3 is 14 amino acids long. The germline V and J ends were trimmed by 3 bases and 7 bases, with 12 bases remaining between them. The DNA of the CDR3 is TGCGCCAGCAGCCATGGGGGGAATAGTGAAAAACTGTTTTTT. It specifies CASSHGGNSEKLFF.

The V gene is TRBV11-2, the J gene TRBJ2-7; D remains unclear. The V end was cut by 0 bases, the J end by 0 bases, with 9 bases between. The CDR3 loop spans 15 amino acids. Germline V gives CDR1 SGHAT, CDR2 FQNNGV. The CDR3 DNA reads TGTGCCAGCAGCTTAGATAGGTTCAGCTCCTACGAGCAGTACTTC. Translated: CASSLDRFSSYEQYF.

The chain has TRBV5-1 and TRBJ1-6; the D gene is possibly TRBD1 (5 bases). There are 13 residues in the CDR3. V was shortened by 9 bases and J by 7 bases, with 14 bases between the two germline ends. Per the germline V gene, CDR1 is SGHRS and CDR2 is YFSETQ. The CDR3 loop reads CAIPGVGNSPLHF. CDR3 nucleotide sequence: TGCGCCATCCCGGGGGTGGGGAATTCACCCCTCCACTTT.

Only one count was recorded for this clone. Here the CDR3 DNA reads TGTGCCAGTAGTATAGATCTGGAACAGGGGGATGGAGGCTACACCTTC. It yields the protein CASSIDLEQGDGGYTF. The chain uses TRBV19 and TRBJ1-2, with 8 bases that match TRBD1. The CDR3 contains 16 residues. V was pared by 0 bases and J by 8 bases, with 11 bases of the junction left unmatched. Germline CDR1 and CDR2: LNHDA and SQIVND (reference sequence).

The chain uses TRBV11-1 and TRBJ1-1, with D maybe TRBD1 (5 bases). V lost 5 bases and J lost 6, with 13 bases in between. This CDR3 region has 13 residues. Germline V gives CDR1 SGHAT, CDR2 FQDESV (reference sequence). The CDR3 here is CASSPPGGAEAFF. The CDR3 region has the DNA TGTGCCAGCAGCCCCCCGGGGGGGGCTGAAGCTTTCTTT.

The rearrangement links TRBV27 to TRBJ2-7, with a tentative D call TRBD1 (6 bases). The CDR3 has 12 amino acids. Germline CDR1 MNHEY, CDR2 SMNVEV (reference sequence). Trimming left V 4 bases short and J 3 bases short, with 7 bases between. This CDR3 reads CASSSTGYEQYF. The CDR3 coding sequence is TGTGCCAGCAGTTCGACAGGCTACGAGCAGTACTTC.

The V call is TRBV15, the J call TRBJ2-3; 7 bases are shared with TRBD2. This CDR3 contains 15 residues. Per the germline V gene, CDR1 is LNHNV and CDR2 is YYDKDF (reference sequence). The V segment lost 5 bases and the J segment 7 bases; nucleotides outside the gene matches: 12. The CDR3 sequence: CATSPGGSTQNTQYF. The DNA for the CDR3 is TGTGCCACCAGCCCGGGAGGTTCGACACAGAATACGCAGTATTTT.

The gene calls are TRBV28 and TRBJ2-5; possible D gene TRBD1, 6 bases. V was clipped by 5 bases and J by 5 bases, with 21 bases between them. The CDR3 runs 16 residues. Germline values: CDR1 MDHEN, CDR2 SYDVKM. This CDR3 is CASSQTRGRGVETQYF. The CDR3 region has the DNA TGTGCCAGCAGTCAAACCCGGGGCAGGGGTGTTGAGACCCAGTACTTC.

The chain couples TRBV5-6 to TRBJ2-3; D is possibly TRBD1 or TRBD2 (5 bases each). Per the germline V gene, CDR1 is SGHDT and CDR2 is YYEEEE. V was clipped by 0 bases and J by 0 bases, with 8 bases between them. The CDR3 consists of 15 residues. CDR3 sequence (DNA): TGTGCCAGCAGCTTGGCCGGGGCTAGCACAGATACGCAGTATTTT. Translation gives CASSLAGASTDTQYF. The variable domain in full, completed from reference TRBV5-6 and TRBJ2-3, reads DAGVTQSPTHLIKTRGQQVTLRCSPKSGHDTVSWYQQALGQGPQFIFQYYEEEERQRGNFPDRFSGHQFPNYSSELNVNALLLGDSALYLCASSLAGASTDTQYFGPGTRLTVL.

CDR3 sequence: CATSDPSYRGLFSYNEQFF. The CDR3 nucleotides read TGTGCCACCAGTGATCCCTCCTACAGGGGGCTATTCTCCTACAATGAGCAGTTCTTC. This chain joins TRBV24-1 and TRBJ2-1; 9 nucleotides line up with TRBD1. CDR3 size: 19 residues. Germline CDR1 and CDR2: KGHDR and SFDVKD. Unmatched junction bases numbered 11, after V lost 3 bases and J lost 0 bases.

The chain couples TRBV7-6 to TRBJ1-4, with D possibly being TRBD1 (6 bases). Trimming shortened V by 1 base and J by 6 bases, and 12 bases separated the two germline ends. The CDR3 runs to 15 residues. Germline CDR1 reads SGHVS; CDR2 reads FNYEAQ. In DNA, the CDR3 is TGTGCCAGCAGCTTAGGCAGCGCAGGGGATGAAAAACTGTTTTTT. Translation: CASSLGSAGDEKLFF.

This clone appeared once. The chain carries TRBV4-2 and TRBJ1-2; a possible D gene is TRBD1 (6 bases). Germline V gene lookup returns CDR1 LGHNA and CDR2 YNFKEQ. V dropped 1 base and J dropped 6 bases, with 15 bases sitting between them. CDR3 length equals 15 residues. CDR3 amino acids: CASSQVNGGGNGYTF. CDR3 in DNA: TGTGCCAGCAGCCAAGTGAACGGGGGCGGGAATGGCTACACCTTC.

The chain is built from TRBV19 and TRBJ2-3, with no clear D. The CDR3 spans 14 residues. CDR1 is LNHDA and CDR2 is SQIVND in the germline V gene (reference sequence). Trimming shortened V by 5 bases and J by 2 bases, and 11 bases separated the two germline ends. The CDR3 DNA reads TGTGCCAGTAGTCCGACCTACCTCACAGATACGCAGTATTTT. Translated: CASSPTYLTDTQYF.

The chain has TRBV5-1 and TRBJ2-3; 8 bases are shared with TRBD2. Trimming removed 2 bases from V and 0 bases from J; junction bases left unmatched: 2. CDR1 and CDR2 from the germline V gene are SGHRS and YFSETQ. This CDR3 contains 15 residues. This CDR3 is CASSLGLASTDTQYF. The CDR3 region has the DNA TGCGCCAGCAGCTTAGGACTAGCAAGCACAGATACGCAGTATTTT.

V is TRBV7-2 and J is TRBJ2-1; D unclear. The germline V gene encodes CDR1 SGHTA and CDR2 FQGNSA. Trimming stripped 5 bases from V and 5 bases from J, with 10 bases between. CDR3 length equals 13 residues. CDR3 in DNA: TGTGCCAGCAGCGAAACACGAAACAATGAGCAGTTCTTC. It is translated as CASSETRNNEQFF.

V gene TRBV7-2 combines with J gene TRBJ1-3, with D unclear. The germline V gene has CDR1 SGHTA and CDR2 FQGNSA. This CDR3 has 13 amino acids. Trimming removed 5 bases from V and 8 bases from J, with 13 bases in between. The CDR3 DNA follows: TGTGCCAGCAGCCCACGGCTCGGGTACACCATATATTTT. Protein sequence: CASSPRLGYTIYF.

V gene TRBV19 combines with J gene TRBJ2-7, with a tentative D call TRBD1 (5 bases). Trimming left V 1 base short and J 7 bases short, with 14 bases between. CDR1 and CDR2 (germline): LNHDA, SQIVND (reference sequence). The CDR3 extends over 14 amino acids. CDR3 bases: TGTGCCAGTAGTATAGCTCCAGGGTCAGGGGAGCAGTACTTC. This sequence encodes CASSIAPGSGEQYF.

The chain combines TRBV20-1 with TRBJ1-6; TRBD1 might be the D (5 bases). CDR1 is DFQATT, CDR2 SNEGSKA, per germline (reference sequence). The CDR3 is 14 residues long. Deletions cut 3 bases from V and 3 bases from J, with 9 bases between. Here the CDR3 DNA reads TGCAGTGCTAGTGTGGGACGCTATAATTCACCCCTCCACTTT. It translates to CSASVGRYNSPLHF.

For the CDR3, the DNA is TGTGCCAGCAGCTTAGGGCCTATACAAAACATTCAGTACTTC. Its protein is CASSLGPIQNIQYF. The chain couples TRBV11-2 to TRBJ2-4; D is unclear. CDR1 and CDR2 (germline): SGHAT, FQNNGV. Trimming stripped 1 base from V and 5 bases from J, with 9 bases between. The CDR3 length is 14 residues.

The chain carries TRBV30 and TRBJ2-5; 9 nucleotides match TRBD2. The CDR3 totals 13 residues. J lost 9 bases, V lost 5 bases, and 10 bases had no gene match. CDR1 GTSNPN and CDR2 SVGIG come from the germline V gene (reference sequence). CDR3 sequence: CAWAGGKLGAQYF. Written as DNA, the CDR3 is TGTGCCTGGGCGGGGGGGAAACTTGGGGCCCAGTACTTC.

V and J are TRBV29-1 and TRBJ1-2; D may be TRBD1 (6 bases). The CDR3 length is 15 residues. The germline V gene has CDR1 SQVTM and CDR2 ANQGSEA. V shed 1 base and J shed 2 bases, with 14 bases lying between them. CDR3 amino acids: CSVEGGQGPNYGYTF. CDR3 in DNA: TGCAGCGTTGAAGGGGGCCAGGGGCCCAACTATGGCTACACCTTC.

In this sample, this clone turned up once. The V call is TRBV20-1, the J call TRBJ1-5; possible D gene TRBD1, 6 bases. This CDR3 contains 14 residues. Deletions cut 3 bases from V and 5 bases from J, with 14 bases between. Germline-derived CDR1 and CDR2 are DFQATT and SNEGSKA (reference sequence). For the CDR3, the DNA is TGCAGTGCTAGTGGGGGGGGCCCCTATCAGCCCCAGCATTTT. It yields the protein CSASGGGPYQPQHF.

This clone was observed a single time. Other DNA sequences in the sample encode the same CDR3. As DNA, the CDR3 is TGTGCCAGCAGCCGAGGTGGGGACACTGAAGCTTTCTTT. Its protein is CASSRGGDTEAFF. The V call is TRBV28, the J call TRBJ1-1; D gene uncertain. The CDR3 contains 13 residues. Germline assignment: CDR1 MDHEN and CDR2 SYDVKM. V shed 6 bases and J shed 3 bases, with 11 bases lying between them.